The TCR beta chain under discussion was sequenced for a study of shared clonotypes between healthy human individuals. The material for each subset, its genomic DNA, was split evenly across several immunoSEQ plates. Assay used: immunoSEQ multiplex PCR; TCRdb lists only in-frame clones, some missing. This sample carries about 500,000 clones, 75% to 80% of them seen once, and the ten largest clones take about 12%. Recent vaccinations or acute infections were absent in the healthy HIV-negative adult donors. Each unsorted sample relied on 70 million to 90 million PBMCs as its source of genomic DNA. Germline values: CDR1 GTSNPN, CDR2 SVGIG (reference sequence). With 3 bases clipped from V and 5 bases from J, the junction kept 5 bases outside the gene matches. CDR3 length: 13 residues. This clone was detected only a few times.

This TCR was recovered from a middle-aged woman in good health. Some clones in this sample may be carry-over from other donors' samples. The sequencing input was PBMCs. The rearrangement joins TRBV30 to TRBJ1-2, with TRBD1 matching over 8 bases. The chain's CDR3 is CAWSGDRQYGYTF. CDR3 nucleotides: TGTGCCTGGAGCGGGGACAGGCAGTATGGCTACACCTTC.